Shown below are 11 T cell receptor beta chains from a single sample sequenced in a study of human T cells and chemical hapten exposure. TCRdb itself ran the RACE reads through MiXCR, one entry per CDR3 protein. The table lists 340,000 or so distinct CDR3 sequences, roughly 6.9% of them singletons, with about 8% in the top ten. Time point of the sample: patch test 1, 2 weeks after DPC sensitization. The treatment here: therapeutic diphenylcyclopropenone sensitization with weekly scalp DPC. Sample: whole blood, taken in connection with sensitization to the hapten diphenylcyclopropenone (DPC). These TCRs come from a woman aged 18-29 years with alopecia areata. Some clones in this sample may be carry-over from other donors' samples.

This clonotype has a handful of counts. This chain joins TRBV29-1 and TRBJ2-7, with D perhaps given as TRBD1 or TRBD2 (7 bases each). Germline lookup yields CDR1 SQVTM and CDR2 ANQGSEA. This CDR3 is 13 amino acids long. Trimming removed 6 bases from V and 5 bases from J, with 17 bases in between. This chain's CDR3 is CSVSDREGDEQYF. The CDR3 DNA reads as TGCAGCGTCTCTGACAGGGAGGGGGACGAGCAGTACTTC.

This clonotype was picked up many times. The chain is built from TRBV4-3 and TRBJ2-7, with 11 bases fitting TRBD1. CDR1 is LGHNA and CDR2 is YSLEER in the germline V gene. After removal of 2 bases from V and 2 bases from J, the junction contained 8 bases not matched to a gene. The CDR3 runs to 17 residues. The CDR3, as DNA: TGCGCCAGCAGCCAAAACCCTCAGGGACAGGGGGCCTACGAGCAGTACTTC. Encoded protein: CASSQNPQGQGAYEQYF.

The sample holds a few counts of this clonotype. CDR3 nucleotides: TGTGCCAGCAGCCAAGGAGGCCAGGGGTTTGAAGCTTTCTTT. It encodes CASSQGGQGFEAFF. V and J are TRBV3-1 and TRBJ1-1; D is possibly TRBD1 (6 bases). The CDR3 is 14 residues long. Trimming took off 1 base at V and 7 bases at J, with 13 bases between the two ends. Germline V lookup: CDR1 LGHDT, CDR2 YNNKEL (reference sequence).

This chain uses TRBV2 with TRBJ2-3; D possibly corresponds to TRBD2 (6 bases). The germline V and J ends were trimmed by 3 bases and 0 bases, with 10 bases remaining between them. The CDR3 has 15 residues. Germline CDR1 and CDR2: SNHLY and FYNNEI. CDR3 amino acids: CASSEEGGSTDTQYF. The CDR3 DNA reads as TGTGCCAGCAGTGAGGAGGGCGGTAGCACAGATACGCAGTATTTT. Variable domain in full (rest from reference TRBV2 and TRBJ2-3): EPEVTQTPSHQVTQMGQEVILRCVPISNHLYFYWYRQILGQKVEFLVSFYNNEISEKSEIFDDQFSVERPDGSNFTLKIRSTKLEDSAMYFCASSEEGGSTDTQYFGPGTRLTVL.

The table lists this clonotype with a few counts. The chain's CDR3 is CSARGALSQNQHQPQHF. CDR3 in DNA: TGCAGTGCTAGGGGGGCTCTTTCACAAAATCAGCACCAGCCCCAGCATTTT. This sequence joins TRBV20-1 and TRBJ1-5; perhaps TRBD1 as D (6 bases). The V gene lost 3 bases and the J gene lost 7 bases, with 25 bases spanning the gap. CDR1 is DFQATT and CDR2 is SNEGSKA in the germline V gene (reference sequence). The CDR3 has 17 residues.

This clonotype showed up just a few times. V and J are TRBV4-2 and TRBJ2-3; 8 bases match TRBD2. Per the germline V gene, CDR1 is LGHNA and CDR2 is YNFKEQ. This CDR3 has 18 amino acids. The junction had 10 bases not matched to a gene; V was cut back by 0 bases and J by 2 bases. This CDR3 is CASSQELSAGVPTDTQYF. The CDR3 bases are TGTGCCAGCAGCCAAGAGCTGTCAGCGGGGGTTCCCACAGATACGCAGTATTTT.

The chain carries TRBV6-5 and TRBJ2-7; TRBD1 matches at 8 bases. The CDR3 length is 16 residues. J was trimmed by 3 bases and V by 5 bases; bases with no gene match: 12. Germline V gene lookup returns CDR1 MNHEY and CDR2 SVGAGI. CDR3 sequence: CASSPHRGERFYEQYF. The CDR3 nucleotides read TGTGCCAGCAGTCCGCACAGGGGGGAGCGGTTCTACGAGCAGTACTTC.

The gene calls are TRBV7-3 and TRBJ2-1; TRBD2 aligns across 8 bases. Germline loops: CDR1 SGHTA, CDR2 FQGTGA. The CDR3 is 16 amino acids. V lost 2 bases, J lost 9 bases, and 12 bases stayed unmatched. The CDR3 spells CASSLGGGFLNGEQFF. Here the CDR3 DNA reads TGTGCCAGCAGCTTAGGCGGGGGGTTCCTCAACGGTGAGCAGTTCTTC.

The rearrangement joins TRBV6-5 to TRBJ2-7, with D tentatively TRBD2 (6 bases). V was trimmed by 2 bases and J by 3 bases, leaving 14 bases between them. The CDR3 consists of 15 residues. Per germline, CDR1 MNHEY and CDR2 SVGAGI. The CDR3 protein is CASSYGGTGNYEQYF. CDR3 nucleotide sequence: TGTGCCAGCAGTTACGGAGGGACGGGGAACTACGAGCAGTACTTC.

Many counts were recorded for this clonotype. Germline and junction disagree at one end, which may indicate a read error. CDR3 nucleotide sequence: TGTGCCAGCAGCTTAGCCCCTGAGGGTATAGGTGTGATCTTC. Protein: CASSLAPEGIGVIF. The V and J genes are TRBV7-2 and TRBJ2-1, with D possibly matching TRBD2 (5 bases). The CDR3 has 14 amino acids. Germline CDR1 and CDR2: SGHTA and FQGNSA.

This clonotype was recorded many times. J is TRBJ1-1 and V is TRBV6-4; weak D call: TRBD1 (5 bases). Germline V gives CDR1 MRHNA, CDR2 SNTAGT. V was clipped by 5 bases and J by 4 bases, with 17 bases between them. This CDR3 region has 15 residues. The CDR3 sequence is CASSSGGGSSTEAFF. DNA for the CDR3: TGTGCCAGCAGTAGCGGGGGTGGGTCTAGCACTGAAGCTTTCTTT.